One sample yielded the 29 T cell receptor beta chains listed below, sequenced in a study of T cells in Graves' hyperthyroidism and ophthalmopathy. TCR beta CDR3 regions were amplified from RNA. Primed by the HTBI set, a first-round RT-PCR was run on the TCR CDR3. TCRdb called the multiplex PCR reads again in MiXCR, with one record for every CDR3 protein. The sample contains 540,000 or so distinct CDR3 sequences, approximately 15% of which appear only once. The sequenced sample was blood. All receptors derive from a woman younger than 45 with Graves' hyperthyroidism.

This clonotype has a count of ten or more. V usage is TRBV6-1 and J usage is TRBJ2-1; D possibly uses TRBD1 or TRBD2 (5 bases each). Germline values: CDR1 MNHNS, CDR2 SASEGT. V was cut by 5 bases and J by 3 bases, with 14 bases left in between. This CDR3 comprises 15 residues. The CDR3: CASSKGPTSYNEQFF. As DNA, the CDR3 is TGTGCCAGCAGTAAGGGACCAACCAGCTACAATGAGCAGTTCTTC.

This clonotype occurred a few times. This chain links TRBV27 with TRBJ2-3; 8 positions match TRBD2. The CDR3 spans 15 residues. J gave up 3 bases and V 6 bases, and 8 bases lay outside the gene matches. Germline-derived CDR1 and CDR2 are MNHEY and SMNVEV (reference sequence). This CDR3 reads CASSRPGLETDTQYF. CDR3 DNA sequence: TGTGCCAGCAGCCGTCCGGGACTAGAGACAGATACGCAGTATTTT.

This clonotype was seen many times. This rearrangement joins TRBV5-1 to TRBJ2-7, with D possibly being TRBD2 (6 bases). The V and J ends lost 2 bases and 3 bases respectively, with 9 bases between them. This CDR3 is built from 13 residues. The germline V gene has CDR1 SGHRS and CDR2 YFSETQ. Written as DNA, the CDR3 is TGCGCCAGCAGCTTACAGGAGGGCTACGAGCAGTACTTC. Its protein product is CASSLQEGYEQYF.

In its sample, this clonotype was seen many times. The chain recombines TRBV7-2 with TRBJ1-2; tentative D call: TRBD1 (5 bases). Trimming removed 5 bases from V and 3 bases from J, with 16 bases in between. CDR1 and CDR2 (germline): SGHTA, FQGNSA. The CDR3 has 15 residues. The CDR3 sequence is CASSLRSGDYYGYTF. CDR3 nucleotides: TGTGCCAGCAGCCTTAGGTCTGGGGACTACTATGGCTACACCTTC.

This clonotype was observed many times. This chain joins TRBV29-1 and TRBJ2-7; no definite D call. Germline V gene data show CDR1 as SQVTM and CDR2 as ANQGSEA. Trimming cost V 4 bases and J 2 bases, with 6 bases left between them. The CDR3 sequence is 11 residues long. The CDR3 region has the DNA TGCAGCGTTGTTCTCACCTACGAGCAGTACTTC. This codes for CSVVLTYEQYF.

This clonotype came up many times. CDR3 coding DNA: TGTGCCATCAGTGAGCTAGCGGGAGTGTACAATGAGCAGTTCTTC. Amino acid sequence: CAISELAGVYNEQFF. V and J are TRBV10-3 and TRBJ2-1; 10 nucleotides agree with TRBD2. There are 15 residues in the CDR3. With V trimmed by 2 bases and J by 4 bases, 2 bases remained unmatched. In germline, CDR1 is ENHRY, CDR2 SYGVKD.

This chain uses TRBV7-9 with TRBJ2-7; TRBD2 is a possible D gene (6 bases). Germline lookup yields CDR1 SEHNR and CDR2 FQNEAQ (reference sequence). The germline V and J ends were trimmed by 3 bases and 3 bases, with 12 bases remaining between them. This CDR3 is built from 14 residues. The CDR3 bases are TGTGCCAGCAGCTTCCCGGGAGTGGGCTACGAGCAGTACTTC. This translates into CASSFPGVGYEQYF.

This clonotype was picked up many times. V gene TRBV7-2 combines with J gene TRBJ2-7; 10 bases map to TRBD2. Trimming took 1 base from V and 3 from J; bases not matched to a gene: 6. Per germline, CDR1 SGHTA and CDR2 FQGNSA. The length of the CDR3 is 16 residues. In DNA form, the CDR3 reads TGTGCCAGCAGCTTAGGGGCTCAGCGGGAGGGCTACGAGCAGTACTTC. Its protein product is CASSLGAQREGYEQYF.

This clonotype was seen many times. V gene TRBV3-1 combines with J gene TRBJ1-2, with TRBD1 identical over 10 bases. The CDR3 has 15 amino acids. V gave up 1 base and J gave up 4 bases; unmatched junction bases: 3. The germline CDR1 and CDR2 sequences are LGHDT and YNNKEL (reference sequence). The CDR3 loop is CASSQARTGGYGYTF. CDR3 sequence (DNA): TGTGCCAGCAGCCAAGCCCGGACAGGGGGCTATGGCTACACCTTC.

This chain uses TRBV19 with TRBJ1-1; 7 nucleotides line up with TRBD1. V trimming: 2 bases; J trimming: 0 bases; junction bases outside the gene matches: 15. The CDR3 loop spans 19 amino acids. Germline CDR1 reads LNHDA; CDR2 reads SQIVND (reference sequence). In nucleotides, the CDR3 is TGTGCCAGTAGTATACTCGTTGTCAGGGGGGCTCCAATGAACACTGAAGCTTTCTTT. Amino acids: CASSILVVRGAPMNTEAFF.

This clonotype was found many times. The rearrangement links TRBV27 to TRBJ2-1; 12 bases are a match to TRBD2. This CDR3 is 16 amino acids long. Per the germline V gene, CDR1 is MNHEY and CDR2 is SMNVEV (reference sequence). After removal of 6 bases from V and 1 base from J, the junction contained 4 bases not matched to a gene. The CDR3 region has the DNA TGTGCCAGCAGGCTAGCGGGAGGGCCATCCTACAATGAGCAGTTCTTC. Protein product: CASRLAGGPSYNEQFF.

A remark on this clonotype: It may be a read error: a sequence one base away is much more abundant. The V and J genes are TRBV10-2 and TRBJ2-3; 8 bases agree with TRBD1. J gave up 3 bases and V 2 bases, and 7 bases lay outside the gene matches. The germline V gene encodes CDR1 WSHSY and CDR2 SAAADI. This CDR3 comprises 16 residues. CDR3 in amino acids: CASSELRGRSTDTQYF. The CDR3 DNA sequence: TGCGCCAGCAGTGAGCTCAGGGGGCGTAGTACAGATACGCAGTATTTT.

This clonotype appeared many times. The chain employs TRBV7-9 and TRBJ2-7, with no clear D. The V and J ends lost 4 bases and 4 bases respectively, with 17 bases between them. The CDR3 runs to 15 residues. CDR1 is SEHNR, CDR2 FQNEAQ, per germline (reference sequence). The CDR3 region has the DNA TGTGCCAGCAGCTACCGGGCCTTCCCGCAGTACGAGCAGTACTTC. It is translated as CASSYRAFPQYEQYF.

This clonotype has a count of ten or more. V gene TRBV7-3 combines with J gene TRBJ2-3; D uncertain. The CDR3 extends over 13 amino acids. Trimming left V 0 bases short and J 5 bases short, with 6 bases between. Germline CDR1 reads SGHTA; CDR2 reads FQGTGA. CDR3 sequence: CASSLTRGDTQYF. CDR3 DNA: TGTGCCAGCAGCTTAACGCGCGGAGATACGCAGTATTTT.

This clonotype was counted only a few times. DNA for the CDR3: TGCAGAGTTATATACAGCCAAGAGACCCAGTACTTC. Translated: CRVIYSQETQYF. J is TRBJ2-5 and V is TRBV20-1; the D is unclear. Germline assignment: CDR1 DFQATT and CDR2 SNEGSKA (reference sequence). The CDR3 spans 12 residues.

This clonotype has ten or more counts. This chain connects TRBV11-2 to TRBJ2-7, with a tentative D call TRBD1 (5 bases). In germline, CDR1 is SGHAT, CDR2 FQNNGV. This CDR3 is 17 amino acids long. Deletions cut 1 base from V and 2 bases from J, with 18 bases between. The CDR3 reads CASSLGNMGRLTYEQYF. The CDR3 DNA sequence: TGTGCCAGCAGCTTAGGGAACATGGGGCGTCTTACCTACGAGCAGTACTTC.

This clonotype showed up many times. This chain links TRBV6-1 with TRBJ2-1; 7 nucleotides align to TRBD2. CDR3 length: 15 amino acids. Germline trimming cut 6 bases from V and 6 bases from J; bases unmatched to any gene: 11. CDR1 is MNHNS, CDR2 SASEGT, per germline. The CDR3, as DNA: TGTGCCAGCAGCCTCACCCGGGACTACTCCAATGAGCAGTTCTTC. It is translated as CASSLTRDYSNEQFF.

There are a few counts of this clonotype. The chain links TRBV20-1 to TRBJ2-7; D unclear. This CDR3 has 17 residues. Germline CDR1 is DFQATT and CDR2 is SNEGSKA (reference sequence). Trimming stripped 6 bases from V and 6 bases from J, with 30 bases between. The CDR3 sequence: CSAPWGSYRRIKGEQYF. CDR3 in DNA: TGCAGTGCCCCGTGGGGTTCTTACAGACGAATTAAAGGCGAGCAGTACTTC.

Many counts were recorded for this clonotype. J is TRBJ2-7 and V is TRBV27; TRBD2 matches at 12 bases. V shed 6 bases, J shed 3 bases, and the junction held 3 bases outside the gene matches. Germline V CDR1 and CDR2: MNHEY, SMNVEV (reference sequence). CDR3 length: 14 amino acids. Written as DNA, the CDR3 is TGTGCCAGCAGCGAGACTAGCGGGGGCTACGAGCAGTACTTC. Protein: CASSETSGGYEQYF.

This clonotype was seen only a few times. J is TRBJ1-1 and V is TRBV18; 8 bases agree with TRBD1. The J segment lost 3 bases and the V segment lost 4 bases, leaving 7 bases of the junction unmatched. Germline V gene sequence: CDR1 KGHSH, CDR2 LQKENI. This CDR3 spans 15 amino acids. The CDR3 spells CASSLQGAADTEAFF. The CDR3 DNA follows: TGTGCCAGCTCACTCCAGGGGGCAGCGGACACTGAAGCTTTCTTT.

This clonotype showed up many times. At one boundary the junction diverges from the germline segment, which might be a read error. The chain has TRBV18 and TRBJ1-3, with D possibly being TRBD1 (5 bases). The CDR3 extends over 11 amino acids. Germline CDR1 KGHSH, CDR2 LQKENI. The CDR3 loop is CASSLSGTMYF. DNA for the CDR3: TGTGCCAGCTCACTATCCGGGACCATGTATTTT.

This clonotype occurred a few times. The chain is built from TRBV20-1 and TRBJ2-5; D remains unclear. The CDR3 loop spans 17 amino acids. Germline V gene lookup returns CDR1 DFQATT and CDR2 SNEGSKA (reference sequence). With 0 bases removed from V and 0 bases from J, the gap between germline ends came to 17 bases. The chain's CDR3 is CSARDPTVWTYQETQYF. The CDR3, as DNA: TGCAGTGCTAGAGATCCGACCGTTTGGACCTACCAAGAGACCCAGTACTTC.

The table lists this clonotype with many counts. The chain combines TRBV29-1 with TRBJ2-1; the match to TRBD2 covers 9 bases. CDR3 length: 14 amino acids. CDR1 is SQVTM and CDR2 is ANQGSEA in the germline V gene. J was trimmed by 9 bases and V by 7 bases; bases with no gene match: 13. The CDR3 protein is CSARREGLSVEQFF. Written as DNA, the CDR3 is TGCAGCGCTCGGCGGGAGGGCCTTTCGGTTGAGCAGTTCTTC.

This clonotype was seen only a few times. The CDR3 bases are TGCAGTGCGGAAGCGAGCTTTGAGCAGTTCTTC. It specifies CSAEASFEQFF. The chain recombines TRBV20-1 with TRBJ2-1; no definite D call. Germline V CDR1 and CDR2: DFQATT, SNEGSKA (reference sequence). The CDR3 is made up of 11 amino acids. Trimming left V 6 bases short and J 9 bases short, with 12 bases between.

This clonotype was recorded many times. The chain joins TRBV20-1 to TRBJ2-7; the D is unclear. The CDR3 length is 12 residues. Deletions cut 4 bases from V and 2 bases from J, with 9 bases between. Germline CDR1 DFQATT, CDR2 SNEGSKA (reference sequence). The CDR3 sequence is CSANKGAYEQYF. CDR3 in DNA: TGCAGTGCTAACAAAGGCGCCTACGAGCAGTACTTC.

The table lists this clonotype with many counts. The chain couples TRBV13 to TRBJ2-1; TRBD2 matches at 7 bases. V trimming: 2 bases; J trimming: 2 bases; junction bases outside the gene matches: 9. This CDR3 contains 17 residues. Germline assignment: CDR1 PRHDT and CDR2 FYEKMQ (reference sequence). CDR3 residues: CASSLIGRAQAYNEQFF. CDR3 nucleotides: TGTGCCAGCAGCTTAATTGGGAGGGCCCAAGCCTACAATGAGCAGTTCTTC.

The CDR3: CASTPEGTGELFF. The CDR3 DNA follows: TGCGCCAGCACCCCAGAGGGCACCGGGGAGCTGTTTTTT. The chain has TRBV5-1 and TRBJ2-2; D might be TRBD2 (5 bases). CDR1 SGHRS and CDR2 YFSETQ come from the germline V gene. The CDR3 length is 13 residues. The V gene lost 6 bases and the J gene lost 4 bases, with 10 bases spanning the gap.

The genes are TRBV7-8 and TRBJ1-2; D perhaps matches TRBD1 (6 bases). The CDR3 consists of 15 residues. The germline CDR1 and CDR2 sequences are SGHVS and FQNEAQ. Trimming took off 4 bases at V and 8 bases at J, with 20 bases between the two ends. CDR3 coding DNA: TGTGCCAGCAGCTGGGGGCCCGGTGGGAGTGACGGCTACACCTTC. Translated: CASSWGPGGSDGYTF.

The rearrangement joins TRBV27 to TRBJ2-7, with a tentative D call TRBD1 (5 bases). V was clipped by 3 bases and J by 3 bases, with 12 bases between them. The CDR3 is 14 residues long. Germline CDR1 and CDR2: MNHEY and SMNVEV (reference sequence). The CDR3 loop reads CASSFSRALYEQYF. The CDR3 region has the DNA TGTGCCAGCAGTTTTAGCAGGGCTCTCTACGAGCAGTACTTC.